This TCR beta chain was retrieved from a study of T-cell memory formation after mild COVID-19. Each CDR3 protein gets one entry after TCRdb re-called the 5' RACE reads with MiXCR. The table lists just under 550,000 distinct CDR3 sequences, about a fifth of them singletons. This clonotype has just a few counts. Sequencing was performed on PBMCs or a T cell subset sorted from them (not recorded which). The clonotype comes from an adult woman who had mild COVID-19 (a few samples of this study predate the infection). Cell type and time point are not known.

CDR3 sequence reads: CASSFLGTSGRSSYNEQFF. The CDR3 DNA sequence: TGTGCCAGCAGTTTCCTAGGGACTAGCGGGAGATCCTCCTACAATGAGCAGTTCTTC. J is TRBJ2-1 and V is TRBV6-2 or TRBV6-3; TRBD2 agrees at 14 bases. V dropped 4 bases and J dropped 0; count of bases not matched to a gene: 8. Germline CDR1 reads MNHEY; CDR2 reads SVGEGT. The CDR3 is 19 amino acids.